These 2 T cell receptor beta chains share one sample of origin, sequenced in a study of T cell changes during pregnancy in multiple sclerosis. Sequencing used immunoSEQ multiplex PCR; TCRdb keeps in-frame clones, though not all of them. The sample contains 40,000 to 45,000 clones, more than 70% of which appear only once. Sequencing was performed on CD8+ T cells from peripheral blood mononuclear cells, taken after pregnancy. The origin of the receptors is a female donor in good health, enrolled as a control in a pregnancy study.

This clone was detected ten times or more. The rearrangement joins TRBV6-5 to TRBJ1-6; D may be TRBD1 (6 bases). The CDR3 has 16 residues. Germline CDR1 reads MNHEY; CDR2 reads SVGAGI. With 0 bases removed from V and 10 bases from J, the gap between germline ends came to 16 bases. The CDR3 loop is CASSYSIGGRGSPLHF. For the CDR3, the DNA is TGTGCCAGCAGTTACTCGATCGGGGGGCGAGGGTCACCCCTCCACTTT.

As DNA, the CDR3 is TGCGCCAGCAGCCAATTTGGGACAGCGAACACTGAAGCTTTCTTT. Translation: CASSQFGTANTEAFF. The chain employs TRBV4-1 and TRBJ1-1; 7 bases are shared with TRBD1. Trimming at V came to 2 bases and at J to 1 base, leaving 4 bases not matched to a gene. This CDR3 is 15 amino acids long. Germline-derived CDR1 and CDR2 are MGHRA and YSYEKL.